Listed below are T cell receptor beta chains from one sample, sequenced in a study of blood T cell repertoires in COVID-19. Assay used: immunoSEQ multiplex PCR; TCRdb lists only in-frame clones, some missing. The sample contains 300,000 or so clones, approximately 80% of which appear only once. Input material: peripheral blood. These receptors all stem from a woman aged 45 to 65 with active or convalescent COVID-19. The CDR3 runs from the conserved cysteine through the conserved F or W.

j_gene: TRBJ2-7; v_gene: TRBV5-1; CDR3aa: CASRLTGLADSSYEQYF
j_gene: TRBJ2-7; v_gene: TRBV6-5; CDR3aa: CATRRRQGTNEQYF
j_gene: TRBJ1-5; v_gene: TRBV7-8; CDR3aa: CASSGKGGNQPQHF
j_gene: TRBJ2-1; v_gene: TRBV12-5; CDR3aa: CASGLAGANEQFF
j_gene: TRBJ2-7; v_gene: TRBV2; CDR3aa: CASSGSHSTGGSSYEQYF
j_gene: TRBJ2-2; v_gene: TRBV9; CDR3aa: CASTPGLVAGELFF
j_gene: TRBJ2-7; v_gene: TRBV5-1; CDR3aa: CASSLGVTSGGSYEQYF
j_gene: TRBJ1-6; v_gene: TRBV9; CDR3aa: CASSPSGTYNSPLHF
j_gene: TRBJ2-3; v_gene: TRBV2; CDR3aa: CASSGLAANTDTQYF
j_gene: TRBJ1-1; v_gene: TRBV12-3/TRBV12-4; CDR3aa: CASSSTGFTEAFF
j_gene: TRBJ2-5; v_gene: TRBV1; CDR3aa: CTSSQEEGLQETQYF
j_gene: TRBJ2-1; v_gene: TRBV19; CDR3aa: CASSSSGTSSYNEQFF
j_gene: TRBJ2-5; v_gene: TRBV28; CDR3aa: CASSFGTGETQYF
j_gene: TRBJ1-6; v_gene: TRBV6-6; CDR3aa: CASSLGQGFNSPLHF
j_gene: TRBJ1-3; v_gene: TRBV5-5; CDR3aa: CASSPEEGTGNTIYF
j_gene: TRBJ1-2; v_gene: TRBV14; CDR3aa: CASSQDLGGASNYGYTF
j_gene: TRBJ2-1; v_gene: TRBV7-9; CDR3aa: CASSWAPGQGARNEQFF
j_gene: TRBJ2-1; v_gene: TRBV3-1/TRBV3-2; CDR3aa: CASSQGLGLANEQFF
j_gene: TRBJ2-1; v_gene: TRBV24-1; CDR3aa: CATSDFPVSSYNEQFF
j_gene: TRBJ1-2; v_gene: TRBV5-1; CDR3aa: CASNSEPPNYGYTF
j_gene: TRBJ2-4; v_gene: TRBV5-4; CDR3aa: CASSGGLAGDKLGKNIQYF
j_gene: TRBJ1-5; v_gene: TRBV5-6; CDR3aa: CASSHYARDNQPQHF
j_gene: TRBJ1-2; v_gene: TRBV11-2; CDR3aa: CASSADRYYGYTF
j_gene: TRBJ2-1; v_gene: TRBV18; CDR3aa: CASSPPSLAGGRDNEQFF
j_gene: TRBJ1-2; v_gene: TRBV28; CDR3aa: CASSAHNDRGYTF
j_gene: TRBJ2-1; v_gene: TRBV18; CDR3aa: CASSPSSSYNEQFF
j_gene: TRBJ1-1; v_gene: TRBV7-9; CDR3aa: CASSLVGQPNTEAFF
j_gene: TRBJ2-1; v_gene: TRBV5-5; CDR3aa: CASSFTGGRDEQFF
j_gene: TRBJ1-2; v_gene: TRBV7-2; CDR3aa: CASSLGGQGLYGYTF
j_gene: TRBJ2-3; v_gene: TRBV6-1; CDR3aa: CASSEAPFRASTDTQYF
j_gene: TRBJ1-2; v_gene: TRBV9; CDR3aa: CASSPVGQIGGYTF
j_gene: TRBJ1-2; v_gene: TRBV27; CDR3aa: CASSLSSRSYGYTF
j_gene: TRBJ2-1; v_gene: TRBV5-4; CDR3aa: CASSHPSSGSNEQFF
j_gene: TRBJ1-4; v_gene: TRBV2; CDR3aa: CASDRGATNEKLFF
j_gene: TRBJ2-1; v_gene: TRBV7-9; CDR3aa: CASSLGLAEFF
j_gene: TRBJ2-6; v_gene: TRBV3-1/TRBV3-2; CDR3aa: CASSQIGTVSGANVLTF
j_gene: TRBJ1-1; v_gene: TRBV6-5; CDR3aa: CASSPGLNTEAFF
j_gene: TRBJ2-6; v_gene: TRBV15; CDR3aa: CATSRVRGGAGANVLTF
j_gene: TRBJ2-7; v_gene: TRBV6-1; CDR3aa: CASSVQTGGSSYEQYF
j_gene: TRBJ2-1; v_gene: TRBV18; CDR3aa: CASSPSTLVEQFF
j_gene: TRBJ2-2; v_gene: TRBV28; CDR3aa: CASAGWAGELFF
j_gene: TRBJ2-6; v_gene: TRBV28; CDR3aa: CASSFPGQGARSGANVLTF
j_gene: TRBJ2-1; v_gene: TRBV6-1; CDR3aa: CASSVRAGRSYNEQFF
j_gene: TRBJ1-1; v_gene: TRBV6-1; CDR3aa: CASSESGRFATEAFF
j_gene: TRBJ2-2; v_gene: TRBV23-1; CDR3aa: CASSHPPADFPNTGELFF
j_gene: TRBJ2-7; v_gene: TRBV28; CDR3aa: CASTIRQGARGEQYF
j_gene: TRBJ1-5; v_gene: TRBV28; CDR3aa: CASSGVTRRQPQHF
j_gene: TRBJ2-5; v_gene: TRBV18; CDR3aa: CASSPGTSRETQYF
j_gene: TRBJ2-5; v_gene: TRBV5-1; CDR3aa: CASRLEQRQETQYF
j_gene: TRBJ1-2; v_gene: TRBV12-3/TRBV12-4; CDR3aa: CASSSSNYGYTF
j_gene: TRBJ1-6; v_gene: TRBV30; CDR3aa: CAWSVRSRNSPLHF
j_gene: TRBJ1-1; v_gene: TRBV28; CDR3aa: CASSLPTGSGVTEAFF
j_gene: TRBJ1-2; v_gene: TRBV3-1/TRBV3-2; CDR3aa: CASSQISRYGYTF